The clone carrying this T cell receptor beta chain appeared many times. MiXCR was run by TCRdb on the 5' RACE reads, yielding one entry per CDR3 protein. Altogether a few hundred thousand distinct CDR3 sequences are present, around 10% being singletons, with the ten largest covering less than 7.5%. This specimen comes from a study of CD8 T cells in ankylosing spondylitis. The V segment lost 0 bases and the J segment 4 bases; nucleotides outside the gene matches: 3. This CDR3 region has 15 residues. CDR1 is MNHEY, CDR2 SVGAGI, per germline. The rearrangement links TRBV6-5 to TRBJ2-3; TRBD2 matches at 8 bases. The sequenced sample was blood, either unsorted or a sorted T cell fraction (not recorded which). The receptor comes from a male donor with ankylosing spondylitis or in good health (not recorded which). CDR3 in amino acids: CASSYSTGGADTQYF. The DNA of the CDR3 is TGTGCCAGCAGTTACTCGACGGGGGGGGCAGATACGCAGTATTTT.